This TCR beta chain was recorded in a study of neurological immune-mediated disorders. Study-wide findings and caveats: TCR clonal expansion peaked in HTLV-1-associated myelopathy patients and was lowest in multiple sclerosis patients. Across subjects, no CDR3 amino acid sequence appeared in expanded clones of more than one subject, a finding that suggested private repertoires in all groups.

Germline assignment: CDR1 SGHRS and CDR2 YFSETQ. The CDR3 contains 15 residues. V lost 3 bases and J 0 bases, leaving 10 bases between the germline ends. With 10-nucleotide random UMIs included, cDNA was synthesized by 5'RACE. Every sequencing run drew on 15-18 subjects and yielded over 160 million TCR-beta sequences. TCRdb re-derived calls from the 5' RACE reads in MiXCR, one entry per CDR3 protein. The table includes 36,000 or so distinct CDR3 sequences, 10% detected once. This clonotype was seen at least ten times. Its specificity is not known. The TCR was taken from a woman aged 25 to 39 with HTLV-1-associated myelopathy (HAM/TSP). The chain recombines TRBV5-1 with TRBJ2-1; D not certain. The sequencing sample was made of PBMCs. Here the CDR3 reads CASSSMLSSYNEQFF. The CDR3, as DNA: TGCGCCAGCAGCTCGATGCTGAGCTCCTACAATGAGCAGTTCTTC.